This T cell receptor (beta chain) was sequenced during a study of T cell repertoires in cytomegalovirus infection. Study overall: The authors relied on CMV epitopes, both recently identified HLA-C-restricted and well-studied HLA-B-restricted. From public TCR beta signatures came an indication of both CMV infection and matching HLA type.

TCRdb analysed the reads with MiXCR anew, one entry per CDR3 protein. The sample yields about 890,000 distinct CDR3 sequences, roughly 30% seen once. J was trimmed by 2 bases and V by 2 bases; bases with no gene match: 5. From germline, CDR1 is SGHNT and CDR2 YENEEA. The length of the CDR3 is 16 residues. Whole-study findings and limits: Clonotype analysis showed dominance of the ex vivo response by HLA-C-restricted CMV-specific TCR beta clonotypes. Carriers of CMV and the relevant HLA type were discriminated by public TCR beta frequency.

About this clonotype itself: Antigen: not known.

The genes are TRBV11-3 and TRBJ2-3; 9 bases align to TRBD2. The specimen was cultured CD8+ T cells from PBMCs, collected from culture after CMV antigen stimulation. The receptor was derived from a human donor in good health (CMV status not recorded). Some clones in this sample may be carry-over from other donors' samples. The CDR3 DNA reads TGTGCCAGCAGCTTAAGCGGGGGGTCATACACAGATACGCAGTATTTT. Translation gives CASSLSGGSYTDTQYF. Full variable domain (outside the CDR3, taken from reference TRBV11-3 and TRBJ2-3): EAGVVQSPRYKIIEKKQPVAFWCNPISGHNTLYWYLQNLGQGPELLIRYENEEAVDDSQLPKDRFSAERLKGVDSTLKIQPAELGDSAVYLCASSLSGGSYTDTQYFGPGTRLTVL.